Included here is one T cell receptor beta chain sequence, with context. Its antigen is currently unknown. Libraries were prepared by immunoSEQ multiplex PCR; TCRdb keeps only in-frame clonotypes and omits some of them. The top ten clones hold around 20% of a sample with tens of thousands of clones, approximately 93% of them seen once. Exclusion of a patient followed from autoimmune disease history or systemic immunosuppression. Blood specimens came from baseline, cycle 4 day 1, and cycle 7 day 1. The data were taken from a study of OX40 agonist ivuxolimab in advanced cancers. Study results and limitations: Averaged across samples, CD8+ T cells carried more expanded clones than CD4+ did.

Here the sequenced sample was CD4+ or CD8+ T cells sorted from blood, taken in a trial of the OX40 agonist ivuxolimab. The TCR comes from an adult with an advanced solid tumor such as melanoma, head and neck, liver or kidney cancer.

The CDR3 nucleotides read TGCGCCAGCAGCCAAGTAGGACATTCGGGGGACAATGAGCAGTTCTTC. This encodes CASSQVGHSGDNEQFF. J is TRBJ2-1 and V is TRBV4-3; D perhaps matches TRBD2 (6 bases). Germline-derived CDR1 and CDR2 are LGHNA and YSLEER. The V and J ends lost 1 base and 5 bases respectively, with 15 bases between them. This CDR3 spans 16 amino acids.